These T cell receptor delta chains were read from a single sample in a study of gamma-delta chains in newborns, infants, children. TCRdb redid clone calling on the reads using CATT. Of over 4,000 delta-chain clones in the sample, 5% were seen once. Sequencing was performed on blood. These receptors came from a child who was a newborn, infant or young child, either healthy, febrile or measles-vaccinated (not recorded which). CDR3s include the opening cysteine and the closing phenylalanine or tryptophan. D genes are given only for firm matches. Clone size is given for some rows only: seen once, a few or many times, or a class if the clone is expanded.

V: TRDV1
D: -
J: TRDJ1
size: few
CDR3: CALGELGRLRPQRDKLIF
DNA: TGTGCTCTTGGGGAACTCGGCCGCCTACGCCCCCAAAGAGATAAACTCATCTTT

V: TRDV2
D: TRDD3
J: TRDJ3
size: -
CDR3: CACDTGGYRRSWDTRQMFF
DNA: TGTGCCTGTGACACTGGGGGATACCGACGCTCCTGGGACACCCGACAGATGTTTTTC

V: TRDV2
D: TRDD3
J: TRDJ3
size: medium-sized
CDR3: CACDTLGDTSWDTRQMFF
DNA: TGTGCCTGTGACACCCTGGGGGATACCTCCTGGGACACCCGACAGATGTTTTTC

V: TRDV1
D: TRDD3
J: TRDJ1
size: few
CDR3: CALGELYGGDTRSTDKLIF
DNA: TGTGCTCTTGGGGAACTCTATGGGGGGGATACGCGTAGCACCGATAAACTCATCTTT

V: TRDV2
D: TRDD3
J: TRDJ1
size: -
CDR3: CACDTWGIEKLIF
DNA: TGTGCCTGTGACACATGGGGGATCGAGAAACTCATCTTT

V: TRDV2
D: -
J: TRDJ1
size: medium-sized
CDR3: CACDTVGTKDKLIF
DNA: TGTGCCTGTGACACCGTGGGGACCAAGGATAAACTCATCTTT

V: TRDV2
D: TRDD3
J: TRDJ3
size: -
CDR3: CACDTGGSRSWDTRQMFF
DNA: TGTGCCTGTGACACCGGGGGATCTCGCTCCTGGGACACCCGACAGATGTTTTTC

V: TRDV2
D: TRDD3
J: TRDJ2
size: medium-sized
CDR3: CACDVLGDMTAQLFF
DNA: TGTGCCTGTGACGTACTGGGGGATATGACAGCACAACTCTTCTTT

V: TRDV2
D: TRDD3
J: TRDJ2
size: -
CDR3: CACDTLLGDTGLTAQLFF
DNA: TGTGCCTGTGACACCTTACTGGGGGATACAGGTTTGACAGCACAACTCTTCTTT

V: TRDV1
D: -
J: TRDJ1
size: few
CDR3: CALGNPSTRYLTLYTDKLIF
DNA: TGTGCCCTTGGGAATCCCAGTACGCGCTACTTGACCTTGTACACCGATAAACTCATCTTT

V: TRDV2
D: TRDD3
J: TRDJ3
size: -
CDR3: CACGTVLGDSWDTRQMFF
DNA: TGTGCCTGTGGCACCGTACTGGGGGATTCCTGGGACACCCGACAGATGTTTTTC

V: TRDV2
D: TRDD3
J: TRDJ2
size: -
CDR3: CACDSLGDTHPTAQLFF
DNA: TGTGCCTGTGACTCCCTGGGGGATACCCACCCGACAGCACAACTCTTCTTT

V: TRDV2
D: TRDD3
J: TRDJ1
size: few
CDR3: CACDTGNLLGDSQYTDKLIF
DNA: TGTGCCTGTGACACCGGGAACTTACTGGGGGACAGCCAGTACACCGATAAACTCATCTTT

V: TRDV2
D: -
J: TRDJ3
size: few
CDR3: CACDTLLGDSWDTRQMFF
DNA: TGTGCCTGTGACACATTACTGGGAGACTCCTGGGACACCCGACAGATGTTTTTC

V: TRDV2
D: -
J: TRDJ2
size: -
CDR3: CACDPLIRPAQLFF
DNA: TGTGCCTGTGACCCCCTAATAAGGCCAGCACAACTCTTCTTT

V: TRDV2
D: TRDD3
J: TRDJ2
size: few
CDR3: CACDTLPDTRTAQLFF
DNA: TGTGCCTGTGACACACTGCCGGATACGAGGACAGCACAACTCTTCTTT

V: TRDV1
D: -
J: TRDJ2
size: few
CDR3: CALGELGAQPFF
DNA: TGTGCTCTTGGGGAACTAGGAGCACAACCCTTCTTT

V: TRDV2
D: TRDD3
J: TRDJ3
size: few
CDR3: CACDKLGDLDTRQMFF
DNA: TGTGCCTGTGACAAACTGGGGGATTTGGACACCCGACAGATGTTTTTC

V: TRDV2
D: TRDD3
J: TRDJ3
size: few
CDR3: CACDTGGSFSSWDTRQMFF
DNA: TGTGCCTGTGACACTGGGGGATCATTCAGCTCCTGGGACACCCGACAGATGTTTTTC

V: TRDV1
D: TRDD3
J: TRDJ1
size: few
CDR3: CALGETPGLLRGIRVYTDKLIF
DNA: TGTGCTCTTGGGGAAACCCCAGGCCTCTTACGGGGGATACGCGTGTACACCGATAAACTCATCTTT

V: TRDV2
D: TRDD3
J: TRDJ3
size: few
CDR3: CACDRLGVSSWDTRQMFF
DNA: TGTGCCTGTGACCGTCTGGGGGTCAGCTCCTGGGACACCCGACAGATGTTTTTC

V: TRDV2
D: TRDD3
J: TRDJ1
size: medium-sized
CDR3: CACDNLRTGGSLANDKLIF
DNA: TGTGCCTGTGACAATCTTCGTACTGGGGGGTCCCTGGCAAACGATAAACTCATCTTT

V: TRDV2
D: -
J: TRDJ2
size: few
CDR3: CACDTVDGLRKTAQLFF
DNA: TGTGCCTGTGACACCGTGGACGGCCTAAGAAAGACAGCACAACTCTTCTTT

V: TRDV2
D: -
J: TRDJ2
size: few
CDR3: CACSTGGLTAQLFF
DNA: TGTGCCTGTAGCACGGGGGGATTGACAGCACAACTCTTCTTT

V: TRDV2
D: TRDD3
J: TRDJ3
size: medium-sized
CDR3: CACDTGGSLSWDTRQMFF
DNA: TGTGCCTGTGACACCGGGGGATCCCTCTCCTGGGACACCCGACAGATGTTTTTC

V: TRDV2
D: TRDD3
J: TRDJ3
size: -
CDR3: CACDKMLGDTWDTRQMFF
DNA: TGTGCCTGTGACAAAATGCTGGGGGATACCTGGGACACCCGACAGATGTTTTTC

V: TRDV1
D: -
J: TRDJ2
size: few
CDR3: CALGELGAQLFF
DNA: TGTGCTCTTGGGGAACTAGGAGCACAACTCTTCTTT

V: TRDV2
D: TRDD3
J: TRDJ1
size: few
CDR3: CACDTLLGDATYTDKLIF
DNA: TGTGCCTGTGACACCTTACTGGGGGACGCAACGTACACCGATAAACTCATCTTT

V: TRDV2
D: TRDD3
J: TRDJ3
size: medium-sized
CDR3: CACDTVLGDTRKPSWDTRQMFF
DNA: TGTGCCTGTGACACCGTACTGGGGGATACGCGGAAACCCTCCTGGGACACCCGACAGATGTTTTTC

V: TRDV2
D: TRDD3
J: TRDJ3
size: -
CDR3: CACDTGGYVLWDTRDTRQMFF
DNA: TGTGCCTGTGACACTGGGGGATACGTGTTATGGGACACCCGAGACACCCGACAGATGTTTTTC

V: TRDV2
D: TRDD3
J: TRDJ3
size: medium-sized
CDR3: CACDTASNLGEHSWDTRQMFF
DNA: TGTGCCTGTGACACCGCCAGCAATTTGGGGGAGCACTCCTGGGACACCCGACAGATGTTTTTC

V: TRDV2
D: TRDD3
J: TRDJ2
size: -
CDR3: CACDRLGDEVALTAQLFF
DNA: TGTGCCTGTGACAGACTGGGGGATGAGGTAGCTTTGACAGCACAACTCTTCTTT

V: TRDV2
D: TRDD3
J: TRDJ2
size: -
CDR3: CACDPLGDTGALTAQLFF
DNA: TGTGCCTGTGACCCCCTGGGGGATACGGGGGCTTTGACAGCACAACTCTTCTTT

V: TRDV1
D: TRDD3
J: TRDJ1
size: few
CDR3: CALGFLYWGANTDKLIF
DNA: TGTGCTCTTGGTTTCCTTTACTGGGGGGCAAACACCGATAAACTCATCTTT

V: TRDV2
D: TRDD3
J: TRDJ3
size: few
CDR3: CACDKYWGIPSSWVTRQMFF
DNA: TGTGCCTGTGACAAATACTGGGGGATACCTAGCTCCTGGGTCACCCGACAGATGTTTTTC

V: TRDV1
D: -
J: TRDJ1
size: few
CDR3: CALGEPVPIGKLIF
DNA: TGTGCTCTTGGGGAGCCGGTTCCTATCGGTAAACTCATCTTT

V: TRDV2
D: -
J: TRDJ2
size: -
CDR3: CACDAVLRGSSLTAQLFF
DNA: TGTGCCTGTGACGCCGTCCTACGGGGATCCTCTTTGACAGCACAACTCTTCTTT

V: TRDV2
D: TRDD3
J: TRDJ2
size: few
CDR3: CACDTYGLVGGALTAQLFF
DNA: TGTGCCTGTGACACATACGGCTTGGTTGGGGGAGCTTTGACAGCACAACTCTTCTTT

V: TRDV2
D: -
J: TRDJ2
size: few
CDR3: CACDTVGAPTAQLFF
DNA: TGTGCCTGTGACACGGTGGGGGCCCCCACAGCACAACTCTTCTTT

V: TRDV2
D: -
J: TRDJ2
size: medium-sized
CDR3: CACDTGDLTAQLFF
DNA: TGTGCCTGTGACACAGGGGATTTGACAGCACAACTCTTCTTT

V: TRDV2
D: TRDD3
J: TRDJ1
size: -
CDR3: CACDGGTGGYADKPIF
DNA: TGTGCCTGTGACGGGGGTACTGGGGGATACGCCGATAAACCCATCTTT

V: TRDV2
D: TRDD3
J: TRDJ3
size: few
CDR3: CACDHVLGDTQGSWDTRQMFF
DNA: TGTGCCTGTGACCACGTACTGGGGGATACGCAGGGGTCCTGGGACACCCGACAGATGTTTTTC